This T cell receptor (beta chain) comes out of a study of blood T cell repertoires in COVID-19. The V gene's germline CDR1 is SQVTM and CDR2 ANQGSEA. With 6 bases clipped from V and 7 bases from J, the junction kept 5 bases outside the gene matches. The CDR3 has 12 amino acids. Per the original methods: How many nucleated cells were present was estimated from reference gene primer amplification. Sequencing was performed with immunoSEQ multiplex PCR; in TCRdb, only in-frame clones are kept and a portion is missing. V and J calls and clone size are as listed in that table; D and trimming were resolved from the DNA. The sample holds around 620,000 clones, around 89% seen once.

The receptor comes from a woman under 30 with acute or convalescent COVID-19. The V gene is TRBV29-1, the J gene TRBJ1-5; 8 nucleotides line up with TRBD1. Sequencing was done on a sample of peripheral blood. The CDR3 coding sequence is TGCAGCGTAGGACAGGGTAGACAGCCCCAGCATTTT. Protein: CSVGQGRQPQHF.